These 14 T cell receptor beta chains were all obtained from the same sample, sequenced in a study of post-analysis software for immune sequencing data. Findings of the study overall: When patients were compared with controls, 4 or 5 TRBV segments were more frequent, TRBV5-6, TRBV5-1 and TRBV20-1 among them.

These receptors lack a known antigen. cDNA libraries for TCR beta contained unique molecular identifiers. In TCRdb, the PCR reads were re-called with MiXCR into one record per CDR3 protein. Of more than 500,000 distinct CDR3 sequences listed, around 34% are singletons. The sequenced sample was blood. The receptors shown here come from a girl aged 2-17 years with multiple sclerosis.

The gene calls are TRBV3-1 and TRBJ1-1; 7 nucleotides agree with TRBD1. The CDR3 sequence is 15 residues long. From germline, CDR1 is LGHDT and CDR2 YNNKEL (reference sequence). Unmatched junction bases numbered 8, after V lost 6 bases and J lost 1 base. The CDR3 spells CASSRLTGRNTEAFF. The CDR3, as DNA: TGTGCCAGCAGTCGGCTGACAGGGAGGAACACTGAAGCTTTCTTT.

The J gene is TRBJ2-1, the V gene TRBV27; TRBD2 matches 7 bases. Trimming removed 3 bases from V and 6 bases from J; junction bases left unmatched: 5. The CDR3 is 14 amino acids. Per germline, CDR1 MNHEY and CDR2 SMNVEV (reference sequence). The CDR3 nucleotides are TGTGCCAGCAGTTTCCGTCCGGGGGGCAATGAGCAGTTCTTC. Protein sequence: CASSFRPGGNEQFF.

This clonotype has more than one count but fewer than ten. The rearrangement uses TRBV10-3 and TRBJ1-2; 7 nucleotides match TRBD1. The germline CDR1 and CDR2 sequences are ENHRY and SYGVKD. This CDR3 comprises 13 residues. Losses at the gene ends were 7 bases for V and 8 bases for J; bases not matched to a gene: 10. The CDR3 nucleotides read TGTGCCATCACGGGACAGCCGGGTGAAGGCTACACCTTC. Its translation: CAITGQPGEGYTF.

This clonotype was seen a handful of times. The chain employs TRBV5-6 and TRBJ2-3, with 13 nucleotides matching TRBD2. The germline V gene has CDR1 SGHDT and CDR2 YYEEEE. Trimming at V came to 0 bases and at J to 8 bases, leaving 6 bases not matched to a gene. There are 16 residues in the CDR3. The CDR3 region has the DNA TGTGCCAGCAGCTTGGATACTAGCGGGGGGGCCGGTACGCAGTATTTT. The encoded protein is CASSLDTSGGAGTQYF.

The sample holds a few counts of this clonotype. The V gene is TRBV6-5, the J gene TRBJ2-5; possible D gene TRBD2, 5 bases. The V end was cut by 0 bases, the J end by 4 bases, with 9 bases between. Germline V gene sequence: CDR1 MNHEY, CDR2 SVGAGI. The CDR3 is 14 amino acids. For the CDR3, the DNA is TGTGCCAGCAGTTACTCCGGGGATCCAGAGACCCAGTACTTC. Encoded protein: CASSYSGDPETQYF.

Points on this clonotype: A much larger clone lies one base from this, so it may be a read error. This sequence joins TRBV29-1 and TRBJ1-2; D is perhaps TRBD1 (5 bases). CDR1 SQVTM and CDR2 ANQGSEA come from the germline V gene. V was pared by 4 bases and J by 0 bases, with 18 bases between. This CDR3 comprises 16 residues. Written as DNA, the CDR3 is TGCAGCGTTGCTGGGTGGGACCCCCCTTCTAACTATGGCTACACCTTC. It translates to CSVAGWDPPSNYGYTF.

This clonotype appeared a few times. The CDR3 nucleotides read TGCAGTGCTAGAGATTACTCCCCTGGGGCAGATACGCAGTATTTT. Translation: CSARDYSPGADTQYF. J is TRBJ2-3 and V is TRBV20-1; D remains unclear. V was cut by 0 bases and J by 4 bases, with 14 bases left in between. There are 15 residues in the CDR3. The V gene's germline CDR1 is DFQATT and CDR2 SNEGSKA (reference sequence).

This clonotype was observed once. The V and J genes are TRBV7-2 and TRBJ2-5, with D possibly being TRBD2 (5 bases). TRBJ2-4 explains the end of the DNA better; the J call may be wrong. The CDR3 is made up of 16 amino acids. Germline loops: CDR1 SGHTA, CDR2 FQGNSA. CDR3 sequence: CASSLVRARAKNIQYF. CDR3 nucleotide sequence: TGTGCCAGCAGCTTAGTGAGGGCAAGAGCCAAAAACATTCAGTACTTC.

This clonotype was counted a few times. The rearrangement joins TRBV11-2 to TRBJ2-2; 8 positions agree with TRBD1. The V and J ends lost 5 bases and 4 bases, in that order; junction bases with no gene match: 6. CDR1 and CDR2 from the germline V gene are SGHAT and FQNNGV. This CDR3 contains 15 residues. CDR3 sequence: CASSLGQGVTGELFF. CDR3 sequence (DNA): TGTGCCAGCAGCCTAGGACAGGGCGTCACCGGGGAGCTGTTTTTT. Using reference TRBV11-2 and TRBJ2-2 for the parts outside the CDR3, the full variable domain is EAGVAQSPRYKIIEKRQSVAFWCNPISGHATLYWYQQILGQGPKLLIQFQNNGVVDDSQLPKDRFSAERLKGVDSTLKIQPAKLEDSAVYLCASSLGQGVTGELFFGEGSRLTVL.

This clonotype came up a few times. The CDR3 region is CSVIIPSTGGIETQYF. CDR3 DNA sequence: TGCAGCGTAATAATCCCTTCGACAGGGGGAATAGAGACCCAGTACTTC. This chain uses TRBV29-1 with TRBJ2-5, with 9 bases identical to TRBD1. Germline V lookup: CDR1 SQVTM, CDR2 ANQGSEA. V lost 6 bases, J lost 4 bases, and 15 bases stayed unmatched. The CDR3 extends over 16 amino acids. The full variable domain, rest sourced from reference TRBV29-1 and TRBJ2-5, is SAVISQKPSRDICQRGTSLTIQCQVDSQVTMMFWYRQQPGQSLTLIATANQGSEATYESGFVIDKFPISRPNLTFSTLTVSNMSPEDSSIYLCSVIIPSTGGIETQYFGPGTRLLVL.

V usage is TRBV6-6 and J usage is TRBJ1-4; the match to TRBD1 covers 7 bases. CDR1 and CDR2 (germline): MNHNY, SVGAGI (reference sequence). This CDR3 contains 15 residues. V lost 6 bases, J lost 7 bases, and 11 bases stayed unmatched. The DNA for the CDR3 is TGTGCCAGCAGCCCCGGGCGACAGGGACGTGAAAAACTGTTTTTT. It is translated as CASSPGRQGREKLFF.

This clonotype was detected a few times. The chain uses TRBV12-3 or TRBV12-4 and TRBJ2-1; D might be TRBD2 (5 bases). This CDR3 spans 15 amino acids. The germline V and J ends were trimmed by 8 bases and 7 bases, with 21 bases remaining between them. The CDR3 DNA follows: TGTGCCAGCGCTTTTCTAGCCGATGTAAGGAATGAGCAGTTCTTC. It specifies CASAFLADVRNEQFF.

With regard to this clonotype: A much larger clone differs from this one at a single base, so this may be a read error. Since no conserved phenylalanine or tryptophan closes the CDR3, a read error is the likely cause. The chain has TRBV5-6 and TRBJ2-1; D perhaps matches TRBD1 (5 bases). CDR1 and CDR2 (germline): SGHDT, YYEEEE. This CDR3 has 13 amino acids. V was pared by 2 bases and J by 12 bases, with 15 bases between. DNA for the CDR3: TGTGCCAGCAGCTTAAGCAGGGTGCAAAGGCAGTTCCTC. Its protein is CASSLSRVQRQFL.

In this sample, this clonotype turned up many times. This chain joins TRBV12-3 or TRBV12-4 and TRBJ2-3, with TRBD1 as a possible D gene (6 bases). V was clipped by 4 bases and J by 5 bases, with 10 bases between them. This CDR3 region has 13 residues. CDR3 sequence reads: CASSSPGEDTQYF. The CDR3 coding sequence is TGTGCCAGCAGTTCTCCAGGGGAAGATACGCAGTATTTT.